This TCR beta chain was identified in a study of a mutant IDH1 vaccine in newly diagnosed glioma. Across the study: Patients previously underwent radiotherapy, temozolomide, or both, and most underwent both.

This sample's time point: week 47, end of study. What each vaccine dose contained was 300 ug of mutant IDH1 20-mer peptide, accompanied by topical imiquimod. Germline CDR1 is SGHTS and CDR2 is YDEGEE. The V end lost 4 bases, the J end lost 4 bases, and 15 bases lay between the germline ends. This CDR3 spans 14 amino acids. Data came from immunoSEQ multiplex PCR; TCRdb stores just in-frame clones and leaves some out. The data show tens of thousands of clones, approximately 86% seen once. About this clone: Its antigen is undetermined.

This rearrangement joins TRBV5-8 to TRBJ2-7, with D possibly called TRBD1 or TRBD2 (6 bases each). The sequence was collected from a man between 18 and 35 years old with glioma. Some clones in this sample may be carry-over from other donors' samples. Sample: PBMCs, taken from a glioma patient whose treatment included an IDH1 peptide vaccine. Here the CDR3 DNA reads TGTGCCAGCAGCGGAAGACAGGCGGGGTACGAGCAGTACTTC. Translation gives CASSGRQAGYEQYF.